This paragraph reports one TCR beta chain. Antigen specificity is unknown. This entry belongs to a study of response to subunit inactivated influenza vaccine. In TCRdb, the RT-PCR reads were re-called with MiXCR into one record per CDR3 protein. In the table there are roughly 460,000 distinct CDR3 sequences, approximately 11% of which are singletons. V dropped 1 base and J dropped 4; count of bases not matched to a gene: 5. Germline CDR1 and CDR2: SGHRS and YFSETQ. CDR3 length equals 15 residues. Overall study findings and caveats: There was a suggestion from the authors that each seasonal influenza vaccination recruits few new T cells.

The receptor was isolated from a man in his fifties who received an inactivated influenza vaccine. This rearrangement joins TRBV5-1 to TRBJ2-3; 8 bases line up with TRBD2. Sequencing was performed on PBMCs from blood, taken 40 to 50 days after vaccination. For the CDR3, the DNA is TGCGCCAGCAGCTTGTTAGGCGGGGGGCCAGATACGCAGTATTTT. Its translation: CASSLLGGGPDTQYF.